This is a list of T cell receptor beta chains from one sample in a study of T-cell memory formation after mild COVID-19. TCRdb re-called the 5' RACE reads through MiXCR, storing one row per CDR3 protein. Altogether about 210,000 distinct CDR3 sequences are present, approximately 10% being singletons, with the ten largest covering roughly 3%. The sample taken for sequencing was PBMCs or a T cell subset sorted from them (not recorded which). All receptors derive from a young man who had mild COVID-19 (a few samples of this study predate the infection). Cell type and time point are not known. The CDR3 runs from the conserved cysteine through the conserved F or W. The D gene is left open where the match is weak. Not all rows give a size; the values are once, few, many and, for expanded clones, a class.

TGTGCCATCAGCGAGCCCGTTAGCGGGGGGGCCTACAATGAGCAGTTCTTC	CAISEPVSGGAYNEQFF	TRBJ2-1	17	TRBD2	TRBV10-3	few
TGCGCCAGCAGCCAAGGGTCCCAGGTTAACTCCTATGGCTACACCTTC	CASSQGSQVNSYGYTF	TRBJ1-2	16	-	TRBV4-3	-
TGTGCCAGCAGCGTAGGAGGAGGGCGGTCCAACACCGGGGAGCTGTTTTTT	CASSVGGGRSNTGELFF	TRBJ2-2	17	-	TRBV9	-
TGTGCCACCAGTGAATCGGGGGTTGAGACCCAGTACTTC	CATSESGVETQYF	TRBJ2-5	13	-	TRBV24-1	few
TGTGCCAGCAGCCCAGGGGGGACTGGGAGGACGACTAATGAAAAACTGTTTTTT	CASSPGGTGRTTNEKLFF	TRBJ1-4	18	TRBD1	TRBV7-9	-
TGTGCCAGCAGTTTAGTAACTTCGAGAGGAATAAACTACGAGCAGTACTTC	CASSLVTSRGINYEQYF	TRBJ2-7	17	-	TRBV27	-
TGTGCCAGCAGCCGGCGAACAGAGACCCAGTACTTC	CASSRRTETQYF	TRBJ2-5	12	-	TRBV2	-
TGTGCCAGCAGTCCGGGACAGCAGAAAGAAAAACTGTTTTTT	CASSPGQQKEKLFF	TRBJ1-4	14	TRBD1	TRBV12-3/TRBV12-4	-
TGTGCCAGCAGCGTCGGGGGGGCCAACTCCGGGGAGCTGTTTTTT	CASSVGGANSGELFF	TRBJ2-2	15	TRBD2	TRBV9	few
TGCGCCAGCAGCTTGACAGGGAGAACAGATACGCAGTATTTT	CASSLTGRTDTQYF	TRBJ2-3	14	-	TRBV5-1	many
TGCAGTGCCCCAGGAAACAGCTATGGCTACACCTTC	CSAPGNSYGYTF	TRBJ1-2	12	-	TRBV20-1	few
TGTGCCAGCAGCTTATCCCCTGGGGGGGGCGCTAGCACAGATACGCAGTATTTT	CASSLSPGGGASTDTQYF	TRBJ2-3	18	-	TRBV7-8	-
TGTGCCAGCAGTTACCCGTCAGGATTAACCTACGAGCAGTACTTC	CASSYPSGLTYEQYF	TRBJ2-7	15	-	TRBV6-2/TRBV6-3	few
TGTGCCAGCAGCGTAGGAGTGACGGGAGGAGGGACAGATACGCAGTATTTT	CASSVGVTGGGTDTQYF	TRBJ2-3	17	TRBD2	TRBV9	-
TGTGCCAGCAGCCGAGGTGGAAATACCGGGGAGCTGTTTTTT	CASSRGGNTGELFF	TRBJ2-2	14	-	TRBV7-9	-
TGTGCCATCAGTGGCACAGGGACCTACGAGCAGTACTTC	CAISGTGTYEQYF	TRBJ2-7	13	-	TRBV10-3	-
TGTGCCAGCAGTTTATTTGCGGGGTTGGGAAAACTGTTTTTT	CASSLFAGLGKLFF	TRBJ1-4	14	-	TRBV27	few
TGTGCCAGCAAGCCGGATCAAGTCGACGAGCAGTACTTC	CASKPDQVDEQYF	TRBJ2-7	13	-	TRBV12-3/TRBV12-4	few
TGTGCCAGCAGCCAAGACTGGGGGGCTCGCACAGATACGCAGTATTTT	CASSQDWGARTDTQYF	TRBJ2-3	16	-	TRBV4-2	many
TGTGCCAGCAGAAGGGACCCCGGGGCCGGCGAGCAGTACTTC	CASRRDPGAGEQYF	TRBJ2-7	14	-	TRBV6-1	once
TGTGCCAGCAGCCAAATACCCAACACCGGGGAGCTGTTTTTT	CASSQIPNTGELFF	TRBJ2-2	14	-	TRBV7-2	-
TGCAGTGTCCGACAGGGGGACACTGAAGCTTTCTTT	CSVRQGDTEAFF	TRBJ1-1	12	TRBD1	TRBV20-1	-
TGTGCCAGCAGTAGTTTTGTAGCGCAGTATTTT	CASSSFVAQYF	TRBJ2-3	11	-	TRBV28	few
TGTGCCAGCAGCTTAGGGGACTCCGTTGTGGCCCAGTACTTC	CASSLGDSVVAQYF	TRBJ2-5	14	-	TRBV7-8	few
TGCGCCAGCAGCCAAGATCTTCCAGGGGGACGGGCAGATACGCAGTATTTT	CASSQDLPGGRADTQYF	TRBJ2-3	17	TRBD1	TRBV4-3	few
TGTGCCAGCAGCGTGGGGGGCGGGGAGAGCTCCTACAATGAGCAGTTCTTC	CASSVGGGESSYNEQFF	TRBJ2-1	17	-	TRBV9	-
TGCGCCAGCGGACCGGACAGTCCTTATGGCTACACCTTC	CASGPDSPYGYTF	TRBJ1-2	13	-	TRBV10-2	few
TGTGCCAGCAGCCAATCCAGGGGAGGAGGGAACACCGGGGAGCTGTTTTTT	CASSQSRGGGNTGELFF	TRBJ2-2	17	-	TRBV4-2	-
TGCGCCAGCAGCTTACCTGGACTAGCGGGGGGCACAGATACGCAGTATTTT	CASSLPGLAGGTDTQYF	TRBJ2-3	17	TRBD2	TRBV5-1	-
TGCAGTGCCCCAGTCCTCCAAGAGACCCAGTACTTC	CSAPVLQETQYF	TRBJ2-5	12	-	TRBV20-1	-
TGCGCCAGCAGCACGGAGGGGGCGTTTAACACTGAAGCTTTCTTT	CASSTEGAFNTEAFF	TRBJ1-1	15	TRBD1	TRBV5-1	few
TGCGCCAGCAGTCAATCGGGGGGGCTAGCGGGGGACAATGAGCAGTTCTTC	CASSQSGGLAGDNEQFF	TRBJ2-1	17	TRBD2	TRBV23-1	-
TGTGCCAGCAGCTTTGCCGCGGAGGGCAAGACCCAGTACTTC	CASSFAAEGKTQYF	TRBJ2-5	14	-	TRBV7-2	many
TGTGCCAGCGCCCGGAGGGGGGTCGGAAACACCATATATTTT	CASARRGVGNTIYF	TRBJ1-3	14	-	TRBV7-8	-
TGTGCCAGCAGCCCTCCCCGGTGGGGCGTAGGGCAAGAGACCCAGTACTTC	CASSPPRWGVGQETQYF	TRBJ2-5	17	-	TRBV13	-
TGTGCCAGCAGCTTGGGAACCGGGACAGGGTTTAATTCACCCCTCCACTTT	CASSLGTGTGFNSPLHF	TRBJ1-6	17	TRBD1	TRBV5-6	few
TGTGCCAGCAGCTCACAGATGCCCTATGGCTACACCTTC	CASSSQMPYGYTF	TRBJ1-2	13	-	TRBV7-8	few
TGTGCCAGCACCTTCGGGGACAGGGGTTTATCGGAGACCCAGTACTTC	CASTFGDRGLSETQYF	TRBJ2-5	16	TRBD1	TRBV7-9	many
TGTGCCAGCAGTTTAAAAGATCTCCAAGCTTTCTTT	CASSLKDLQAFF	TRBJ1-1	12	-	TRBV12-3/TRBV12-4	few
TGCGCCAGCAGCTTGGAAGCTCCAGAGACCCAGTACTTC	CASSLEAPETQYF	TRBJ2-5	13	-	TRBV5-1	few
TGCAGCGCCCGTTCGCAGGGGAACCAAGAGACCCAGTACTTC	CSARSQGNQETQYF	TRBJ2-5	14	-	TRBV29-1	few
TGTGCCAGCAGCCGCAGCGGGGCCCACAATGAGCAGTTCTTC	CASSRSGAHNEQFF	TRBJ2-1	14	TRBD2	TRBV11-3	few
TGTGCCAGCAGCTTTCACGGGTTCGGCACTGAAGCTTTCTTT	CASSFHGFGTEAFF	TRBJ1-1	14	-	TRBV5-6	-
TGTGCCACCAGCAGAGAAGGTCTAGCGGGCTCCTACGAGCAGTACTTC	CATSREGLAGSYEQYF	TRBJ2-7	16	TRBD2	TRBV15	many
TGTGCCAGCAGCTCCGGACTAGCGGTAAATACGCAGTATTTT	CASSSGLAVNTQYF	TRBJ2-3	14	TRBD2	TRBV7-3	-
TGCGCCAGCAGCTTGCCCGAGACTAGCGGGAGCCAAGAGACCCAGTACTTC	CASSLPETSGSQETQYF	TRBJ2-5	17	TRBD2	TRBV5-1	-
TGTGCCAGCAGCCCACTCCCCTGGACTAGCGGGGGGGGAGAGACCCAGTACTTC	CASSPLPWTSGGGETQYF	TRBJ2-5	18	TRBD2	TRBV11-1	-
TGTGCCAGCACCAGGCGGGGGGCGAGCACTGAAGCTTTCTTT	CASTRRGASTEAFF	TRBJ1-1	14	-	TRBV6-2/TRBV6-3	-
TGTGCCAGCAGACGGGACAGGGGCCCAGATACGCAGTATTTT	CASRRDRGPDTQYF	TRBJ2-3	14	TRBD1	TRBV2	-
TGCGCCAGCAGCTTGACTGCGGGGTACACCGGGGAGCTGTTTTTT	CASSLTAGYTGELFF	TRBJ2-2	15	-	TRBV5-1	few
TGCGCCAGCAGAACTTCCGGGACAGCGAATGAAAAACTGTTTTTT	CASRTSGTANEKLFF	TRBJ1-4	15	TRBD1	TRBV5-1	-
TGCAGTGCTGGAAGACAGGGTCGCACAGATACGCAGTATTTT	CSAGRQGRTDTQYF	TRBJ2-3	14	TRBD1	TRBV20-1	few